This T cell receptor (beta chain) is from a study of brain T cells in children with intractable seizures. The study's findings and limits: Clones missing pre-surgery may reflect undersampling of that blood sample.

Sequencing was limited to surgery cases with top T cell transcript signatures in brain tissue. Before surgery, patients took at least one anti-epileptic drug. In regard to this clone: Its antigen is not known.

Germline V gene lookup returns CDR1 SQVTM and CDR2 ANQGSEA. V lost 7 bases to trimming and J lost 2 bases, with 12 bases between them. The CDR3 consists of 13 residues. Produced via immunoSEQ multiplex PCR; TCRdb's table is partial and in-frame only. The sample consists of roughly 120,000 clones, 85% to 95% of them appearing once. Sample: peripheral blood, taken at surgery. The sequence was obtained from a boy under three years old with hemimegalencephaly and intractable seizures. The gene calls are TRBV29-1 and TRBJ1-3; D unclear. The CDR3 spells CSARRDPGNTIYF. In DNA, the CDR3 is TGCAGCGCGAGAAGAGATCCTGGAAACACCATATATTTT.